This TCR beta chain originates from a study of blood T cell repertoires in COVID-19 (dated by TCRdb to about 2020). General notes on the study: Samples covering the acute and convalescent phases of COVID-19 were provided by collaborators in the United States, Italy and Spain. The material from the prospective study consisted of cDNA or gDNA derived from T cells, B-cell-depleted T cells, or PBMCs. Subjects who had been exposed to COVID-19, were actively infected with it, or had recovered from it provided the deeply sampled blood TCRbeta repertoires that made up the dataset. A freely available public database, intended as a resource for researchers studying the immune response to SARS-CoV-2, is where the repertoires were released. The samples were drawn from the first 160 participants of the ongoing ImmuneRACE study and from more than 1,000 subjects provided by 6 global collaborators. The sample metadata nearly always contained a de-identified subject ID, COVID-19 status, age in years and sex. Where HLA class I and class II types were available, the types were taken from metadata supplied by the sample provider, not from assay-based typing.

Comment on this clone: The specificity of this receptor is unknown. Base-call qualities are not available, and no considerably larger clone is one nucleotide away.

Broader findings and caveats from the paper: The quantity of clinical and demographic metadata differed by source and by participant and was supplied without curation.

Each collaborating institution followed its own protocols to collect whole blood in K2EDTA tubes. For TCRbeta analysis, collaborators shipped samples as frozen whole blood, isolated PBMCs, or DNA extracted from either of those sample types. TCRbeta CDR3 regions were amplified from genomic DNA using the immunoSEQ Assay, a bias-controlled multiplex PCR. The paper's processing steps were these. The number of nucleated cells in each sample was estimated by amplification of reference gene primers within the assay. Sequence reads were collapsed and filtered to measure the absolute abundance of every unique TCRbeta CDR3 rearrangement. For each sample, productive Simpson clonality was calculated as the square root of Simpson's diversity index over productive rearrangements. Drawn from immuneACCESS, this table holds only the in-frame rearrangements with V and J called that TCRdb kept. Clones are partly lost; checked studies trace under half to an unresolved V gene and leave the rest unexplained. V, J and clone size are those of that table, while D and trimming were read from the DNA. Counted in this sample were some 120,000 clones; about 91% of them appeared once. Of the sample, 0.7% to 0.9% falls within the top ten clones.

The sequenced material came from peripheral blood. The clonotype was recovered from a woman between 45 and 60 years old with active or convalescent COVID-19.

In nucleotides, the sequence is TGTGCCAGCAGCTTGTACAGCCACGAAGCTAACTATGGCTACACCTTC. Its protein reads: CASSLYSHEANYGYTF. The chain uses TRBV5-8 and TRBJ1-2; confidence is insufficient to name the D gene. The germline ends are 13 bases apart after V is trimmed by 1 base and J by 0 bases. The germline V gene yields SGHTS for CDR1 and YDEGEE for CDR2. The CDR3 starts with the cysteine, ends with the phenylalanine, and has 16 residues. Here the CDR3 DNA is all that survives: 48 bases in frame from base 1.